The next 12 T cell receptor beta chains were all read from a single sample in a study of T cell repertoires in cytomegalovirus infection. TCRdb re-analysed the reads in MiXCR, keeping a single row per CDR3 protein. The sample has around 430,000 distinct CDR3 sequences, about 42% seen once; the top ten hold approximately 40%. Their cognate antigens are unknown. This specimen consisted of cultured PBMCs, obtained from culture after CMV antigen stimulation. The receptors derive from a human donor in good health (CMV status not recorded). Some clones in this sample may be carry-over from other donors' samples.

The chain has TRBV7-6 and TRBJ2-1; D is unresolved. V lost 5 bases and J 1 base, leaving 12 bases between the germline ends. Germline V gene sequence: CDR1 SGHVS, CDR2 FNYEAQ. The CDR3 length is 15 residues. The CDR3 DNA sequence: TGTGCCAGCAGCCGCTCGCCGGGTTCCTACAATGAGCAGTTCTTC. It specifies CASSRSPGSYNEQFF.

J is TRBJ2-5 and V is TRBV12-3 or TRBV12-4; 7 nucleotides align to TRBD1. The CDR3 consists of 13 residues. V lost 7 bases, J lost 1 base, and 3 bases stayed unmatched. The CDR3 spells CASMTGRQETQYF. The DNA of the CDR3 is TGTGCCAGCATGACAGGGCGCCAAGAGACCCAGTACTTC.

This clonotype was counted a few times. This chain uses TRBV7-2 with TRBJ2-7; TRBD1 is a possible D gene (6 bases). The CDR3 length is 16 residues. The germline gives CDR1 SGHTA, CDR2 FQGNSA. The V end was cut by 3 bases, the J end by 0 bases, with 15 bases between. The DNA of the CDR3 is TGTGCCAGCAGCTTCAACCGGGACACGAGCTCCTACGAGCAGTACTTC. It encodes CASSFNRDTSSYEQYF.

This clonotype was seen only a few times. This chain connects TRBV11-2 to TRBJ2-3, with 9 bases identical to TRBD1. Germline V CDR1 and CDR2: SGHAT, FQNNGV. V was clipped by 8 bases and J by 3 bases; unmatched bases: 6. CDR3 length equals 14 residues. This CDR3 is CASGTGGDTDTQYF. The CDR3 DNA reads TGTGCCAGCGGAACAGGGGGCGATACAGATACGCAGTATTTT.

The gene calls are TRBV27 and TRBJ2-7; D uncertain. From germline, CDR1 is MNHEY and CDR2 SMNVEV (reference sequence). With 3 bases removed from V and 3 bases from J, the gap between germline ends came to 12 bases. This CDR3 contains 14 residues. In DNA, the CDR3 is TGTGCCAGCAGTTTCCTCCCATCCCGCTACGAGCAGTACTTC. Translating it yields CASSFLPSRYEQYF.

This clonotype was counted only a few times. As DNA, the CDR3 is TGTGCCAGCAGCTTAGCTGGAGACAGGGCTGGCTACACCTTC. It specifies CASSLAGDRAGYTF. V and J are TRBV7-8 and TRBJ1-2; TRBD1 agrees at 7 bases. The CDR3 has 14 residues. The trim removed 0 bases at V and 7 bases at J, leaving 5 bases unmatched. Germline values: CDR1 SGHVS, CDR2 FQNEAQ.

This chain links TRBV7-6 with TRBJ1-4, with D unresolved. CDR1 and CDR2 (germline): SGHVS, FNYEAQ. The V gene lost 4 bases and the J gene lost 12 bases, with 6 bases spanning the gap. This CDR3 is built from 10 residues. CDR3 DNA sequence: TGTGCCAGCAGCTCCCGGGAACTGTTTTTT. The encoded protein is CASSSRELFF.

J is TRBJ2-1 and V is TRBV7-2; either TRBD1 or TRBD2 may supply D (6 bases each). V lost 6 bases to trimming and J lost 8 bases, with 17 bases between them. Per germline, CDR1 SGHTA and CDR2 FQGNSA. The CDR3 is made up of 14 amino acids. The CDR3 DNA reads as TGTGCCAGCAGTGGGACTCGTGGGGGCTATGAGCAGTTCTTC. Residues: CASSGTRGGYEQFF.

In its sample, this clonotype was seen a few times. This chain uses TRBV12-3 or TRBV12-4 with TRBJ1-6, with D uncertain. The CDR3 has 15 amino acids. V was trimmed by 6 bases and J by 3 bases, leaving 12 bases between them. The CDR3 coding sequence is TGTGCCAGCAGACCCGGGAATGACTATAATTCACCCCTCCACTTT. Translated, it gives CASRPGNDYNSPLHF.

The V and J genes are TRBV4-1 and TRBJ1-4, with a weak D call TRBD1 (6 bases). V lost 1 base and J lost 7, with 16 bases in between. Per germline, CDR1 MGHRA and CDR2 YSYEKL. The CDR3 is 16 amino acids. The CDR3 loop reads CASSQAVSGAGEKLFF. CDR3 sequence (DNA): TGCGCCAGCAGCCAAGCGGTTTCAGGGGCTGGTGAAAAACTGTTTTTT.

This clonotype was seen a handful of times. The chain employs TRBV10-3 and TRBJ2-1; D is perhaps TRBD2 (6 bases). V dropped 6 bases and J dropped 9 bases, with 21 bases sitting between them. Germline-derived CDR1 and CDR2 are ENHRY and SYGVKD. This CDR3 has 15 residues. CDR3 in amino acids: CAIRTPGLGDSEQFF. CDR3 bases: TGTGCCATCAGGACCCCGGGACTGGGGGACTCTGAGCAGTTCTTC.

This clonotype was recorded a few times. As DNA, the CDR3 is TGTGCCAGCAGCCCAGCGGGAGCGCGAAAGACCCAGTACTTC. Translating it yields CASSPAGARKTQYF. V gene TRBV12-3 or TRBV12-4 combines with J gene TRBJ2-5; 8 nucleotides match TRBD2. V shed 6 bases and J 6 bases; nucleotides not matched to a gene: 9. The CDR3 runs to 14 residues.